The clone carrying this T cell receptor beta chain was detected a few times. Its specificity is not known. This sample stems from a study of shared clonotypes between healthy human individuals. Broader study findings: Clonotypes that were shared across four donors made up 4% to 6% of naive CD4 clonotypes. Represented genetic and exposure-history diversity was restricted by having few donors.

The length of the CDR3 is 12 residues. V was clipped by 5 bases and J by 10 bases, with 14 bases between them. CDR1 and CDR2 (germline): SNHLY, FYNNEI. Deep was the level at which the assay was run. Per the study methods: ImmunoSEQ gave junction-only sequences without quality scores, so filtering differed. Sequencing used immunoSEQ multiplex PCR; TCRdb keeps in-frame clones, though not all of them. D and trimming were read from the DNA, whereas the V and J calls and clone size are those reported in that table. This repertoire shows around 2.5 million clones, 80% to 95% found once; its top ten account for more than 0.35%.

The sequenced material came from naive CD4+ T cells from PBMCs. Stated subset: CD45RA+ positively selected. This TCR came from a man aged 18-30 years in good health. Some clones in this sample may be carry-over from other donors' samples. The V call is TRBV2, the J call TRBJ1-2, with D maybe TRBD1 (5 bases). The CDR3 sequence: CASSPPDKDYTF. CDR3 bases: TGTGCCAGCAGTCCCCCGGACAAGGACTACACCTTC.